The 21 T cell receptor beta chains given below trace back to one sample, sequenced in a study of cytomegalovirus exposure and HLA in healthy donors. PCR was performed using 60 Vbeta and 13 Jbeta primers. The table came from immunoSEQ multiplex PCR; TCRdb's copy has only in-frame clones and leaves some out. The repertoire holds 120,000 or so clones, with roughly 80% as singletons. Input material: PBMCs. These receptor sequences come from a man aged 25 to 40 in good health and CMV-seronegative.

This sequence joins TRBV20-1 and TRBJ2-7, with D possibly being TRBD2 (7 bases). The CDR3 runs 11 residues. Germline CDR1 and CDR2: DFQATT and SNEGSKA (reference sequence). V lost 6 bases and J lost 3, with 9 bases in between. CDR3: CSAGGGYEQYF. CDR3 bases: TGCAGTGCAGGGGGGGGCTACGAGCAGTACTTC.

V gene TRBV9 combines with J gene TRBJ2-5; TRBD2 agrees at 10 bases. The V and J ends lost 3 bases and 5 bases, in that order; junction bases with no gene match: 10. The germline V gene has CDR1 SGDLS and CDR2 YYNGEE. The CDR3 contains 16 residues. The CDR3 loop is CASSARAGGRLETQYF. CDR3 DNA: TGTGCCAGCAGCGCCCGAGCGGGGGGGCGTTTGGAGACCCAGTACTTC.

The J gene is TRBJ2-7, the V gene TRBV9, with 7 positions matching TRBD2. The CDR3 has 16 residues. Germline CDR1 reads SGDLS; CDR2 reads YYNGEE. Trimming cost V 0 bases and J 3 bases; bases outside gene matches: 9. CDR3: CASSVADLTGGYEQYF. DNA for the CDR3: TGTGCCAGCAGCGTAGCGGACCTGACGGGAGGCTACGAGCAGTACTTC.

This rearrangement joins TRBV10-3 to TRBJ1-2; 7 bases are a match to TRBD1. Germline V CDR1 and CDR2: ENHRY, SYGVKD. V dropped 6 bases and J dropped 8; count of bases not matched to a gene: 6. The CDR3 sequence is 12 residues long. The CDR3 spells CAISQQGSGYTF. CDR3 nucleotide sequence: TGTGCCATCAGCCAACAGGGGAGCGGCTACACCTTC.

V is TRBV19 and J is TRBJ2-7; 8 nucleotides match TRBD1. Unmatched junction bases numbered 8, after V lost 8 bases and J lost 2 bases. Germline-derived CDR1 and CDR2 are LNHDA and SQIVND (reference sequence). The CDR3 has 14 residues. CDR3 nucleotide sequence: TGTGCCAGTTCTGGACAGGGCAGAGCCTACGAGCAGTACTTC. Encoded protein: CASSGQGRAYEQYF. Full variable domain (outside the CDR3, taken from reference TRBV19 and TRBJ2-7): DGGITQSPKYLFRKEGQNVTLSCEQNLNHDAMYWYRQDPGQGLRLIYYSQIVNDFQKGDIAEGYSVSREKKESFPLTVTSAQKNPTAFYLCASSGQGRAYEQYFGPGTRLTVT.

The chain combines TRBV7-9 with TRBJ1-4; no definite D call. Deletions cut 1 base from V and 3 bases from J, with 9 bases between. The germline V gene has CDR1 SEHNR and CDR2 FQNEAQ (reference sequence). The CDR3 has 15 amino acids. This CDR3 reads CASSLVSDSNEKLFF. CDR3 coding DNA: TGTGCCAGCAGCTTAGTTTCAGACTCTAATGAAAAACTGTTTTTT. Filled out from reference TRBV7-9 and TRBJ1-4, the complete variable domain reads DTGVSQNPRHKITKRGQNVTFRCDPISEHNRLYWYRQTLGQGPEFLTYFQNEAQLEKSRLLSDRFSAERPKGSFSTLEIQRTEQGDSAMYLCASSLVSDSNEKLFFGSGTQLSVL.

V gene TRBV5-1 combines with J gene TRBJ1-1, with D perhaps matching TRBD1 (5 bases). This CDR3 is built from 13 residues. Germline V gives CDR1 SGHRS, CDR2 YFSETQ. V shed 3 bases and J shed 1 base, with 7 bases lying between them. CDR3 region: CASSYGQNTEAFF. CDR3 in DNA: TGCGCCAGCAGCTATGGACAGAACACTGAAGCTTTCTTT.

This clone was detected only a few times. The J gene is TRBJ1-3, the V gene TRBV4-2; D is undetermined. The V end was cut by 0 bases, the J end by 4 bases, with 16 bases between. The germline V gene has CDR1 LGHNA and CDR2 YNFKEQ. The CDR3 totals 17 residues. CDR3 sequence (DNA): TGTGCCAGCAGCCAAGATCTATCGGCCAGGTCAGGAAACACCATATATTTT. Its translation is CASSQDLSARSGNTIYF.

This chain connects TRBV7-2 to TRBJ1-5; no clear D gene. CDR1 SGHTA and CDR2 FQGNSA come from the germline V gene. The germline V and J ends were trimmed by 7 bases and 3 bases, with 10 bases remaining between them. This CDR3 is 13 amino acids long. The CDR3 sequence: CASMRAPNQPQHF. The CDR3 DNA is TGTGCCAGCATGAGGGCCCCCAATCAGCCCCAGCATTTT.

CDR3: CASRFGQGFLETQYF. DNA of the CDR3: TGTGCCAGCAGATTCGGACAGGGTTTTTTAGAGACCCAGTACTTC. V gene TRBV5-6 combines with J gene TRBJ2-5, with 8 positions matching TRBD1. V lost 5 bases to trimming and J lost 4 bases; unmatched junction nucleotides: 10. The CDR3 has 15 residues. CDR1 is SGHDT and CDR2 is YYEEEE in the germline V gene. The variable domain in full, completed from reference TRBV5-6 and TRBJ2-5, reads DAGVTQSPTHLIKTRGQQVTLRCSPKSGHDTVSWYQQALGQGPQFIFQYYEEEERQRGNFPDRFSGHQFPNYSSELNVNALLLGDSALYLCASRFGQGFLETQYFGPGTRLLVL.

CDR3 residues: CASSQGGRGGYNEQFF. The CDR3 nucleotides read TGTGCCAGCAGCCAAGGAGGGCGGGGGGGCTACAATGAGCAGTTCTTC. The chain carries TRBV7-2 and TRBJ2-1; 9 bases fit TRBD2. The CDR3 length is 16 residues. The junction had 8 bases not matched to a gene; V was cut back by 5 bases and J by 3 bases. CDR1 SGHTA and CDR2 FQGNSA come from the germline V gene.

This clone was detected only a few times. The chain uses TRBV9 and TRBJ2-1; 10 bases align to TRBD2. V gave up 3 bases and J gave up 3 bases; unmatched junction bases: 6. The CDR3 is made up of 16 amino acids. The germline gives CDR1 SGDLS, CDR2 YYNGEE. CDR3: CASSAERTSGYNEQFF. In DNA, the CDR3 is TGTGCCAGCAGCGCTGAAAGGACTAGCGGCTACAATGAGCAGTTCTTC.

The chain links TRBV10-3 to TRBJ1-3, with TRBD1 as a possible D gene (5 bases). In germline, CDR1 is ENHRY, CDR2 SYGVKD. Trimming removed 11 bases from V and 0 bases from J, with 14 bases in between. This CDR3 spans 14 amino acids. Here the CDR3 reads CASLGQLSGNTIYF. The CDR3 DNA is TGTGCCTCACTGGGGCAGCTCTCTGGAAACACCATATATTTT.

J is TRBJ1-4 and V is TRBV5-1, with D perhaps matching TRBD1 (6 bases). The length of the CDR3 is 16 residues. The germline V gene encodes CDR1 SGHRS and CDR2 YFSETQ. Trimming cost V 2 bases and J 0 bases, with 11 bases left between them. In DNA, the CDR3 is TGCGCCAGCAGCTTCGGGGGGGCAGCAACTAATGAAAAACTGTTTTTT. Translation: CASSFGGAATNEKLFF.

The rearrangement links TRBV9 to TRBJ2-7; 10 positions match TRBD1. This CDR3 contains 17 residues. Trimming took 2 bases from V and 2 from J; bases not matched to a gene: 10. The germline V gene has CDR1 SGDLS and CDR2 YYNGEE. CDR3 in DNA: TGTGCCAGCAGCGTCGGGACAGGGGATAACCCACCCTACGAGCAGTACTTC. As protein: CASSVGTGDNPPYEQYF.

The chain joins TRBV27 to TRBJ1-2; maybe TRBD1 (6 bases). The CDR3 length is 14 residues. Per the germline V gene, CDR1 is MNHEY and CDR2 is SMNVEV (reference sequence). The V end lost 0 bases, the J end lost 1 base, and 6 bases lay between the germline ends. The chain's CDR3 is CASSLSGGNYGYTF. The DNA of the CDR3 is TGTGCCAGCAGTTTATCAGGGGGTAACTATGGCTACACCTTC.

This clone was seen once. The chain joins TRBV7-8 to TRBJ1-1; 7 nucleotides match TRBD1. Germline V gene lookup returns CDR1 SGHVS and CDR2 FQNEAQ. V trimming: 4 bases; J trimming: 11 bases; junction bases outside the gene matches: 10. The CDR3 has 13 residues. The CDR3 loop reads CASSSDRAARAFF. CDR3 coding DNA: TGTGCCAGCAGCTCCGACAGGGCGGCTCGCGCTTTCTTT.

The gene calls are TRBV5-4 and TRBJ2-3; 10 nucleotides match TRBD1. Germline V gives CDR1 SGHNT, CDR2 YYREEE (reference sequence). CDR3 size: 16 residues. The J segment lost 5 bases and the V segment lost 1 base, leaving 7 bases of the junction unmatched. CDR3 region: CASSLLRDRGKDTQYF. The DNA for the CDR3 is TGTGCCAGCAGCTTGTTACGGGACAGGGGTAAAGATACGCAGTATTTT.

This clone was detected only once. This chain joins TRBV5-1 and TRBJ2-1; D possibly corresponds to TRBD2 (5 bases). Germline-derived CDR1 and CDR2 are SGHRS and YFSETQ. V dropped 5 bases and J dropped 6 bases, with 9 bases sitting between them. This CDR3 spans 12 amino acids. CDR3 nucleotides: TGCGCCAGCAGGTACGGGGTCAATGAGCAGTTCTTC. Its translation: CASRYGVNEQFF.

CDR3 coding DNA: TGTGCCAGCAGCACTAGCGGGAGGACGTACGAGCAGTACTTC. It translates to CASSTSGRTYEQYF. This rearrangement joins TRBV9 to TRBJ2-7; 12 bases match TRBD2. The CDR3 covers 14 residues. V shed 4 bases, J shed 4 bases, and the junction held 3 bases outside the gene matches. From germline, CDR1 is SGDLS and CDR2 YYNGEE.

CDR3 sequence reads: CASSDRGSGEQFF. CDR3 nucleotides: TGTGCCAGCTCCGACAGGGGGTCGGGTGAGCAGTTCTTC. The rearrangement uses TRBV6-4 and TRBJ2-1, with 9 bases identical to TRBD1. Germline CDR1 and CDR2: MRHNA and SNTAGT. J was trimmed by 9 bases and V by 8 bases; bases with no gene match: 8. This CDR3 has 13 amino acids.